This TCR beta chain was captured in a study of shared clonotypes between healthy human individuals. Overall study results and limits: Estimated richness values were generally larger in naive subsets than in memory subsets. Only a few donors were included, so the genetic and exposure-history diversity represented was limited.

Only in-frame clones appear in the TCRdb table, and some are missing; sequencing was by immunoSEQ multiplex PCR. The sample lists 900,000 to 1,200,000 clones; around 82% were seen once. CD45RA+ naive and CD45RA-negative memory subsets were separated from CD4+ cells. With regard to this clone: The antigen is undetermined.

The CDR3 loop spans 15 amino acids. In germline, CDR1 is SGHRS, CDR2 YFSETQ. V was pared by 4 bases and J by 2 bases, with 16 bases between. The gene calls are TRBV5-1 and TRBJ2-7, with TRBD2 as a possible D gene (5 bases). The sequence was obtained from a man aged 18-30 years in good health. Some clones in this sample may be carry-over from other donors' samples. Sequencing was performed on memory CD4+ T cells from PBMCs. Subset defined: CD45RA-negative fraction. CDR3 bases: TGCGCCAGCAGCGGGAGACTTGGCCCACCCTACGAGCAGTACTTC. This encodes CASSGRLGPPYEQYF.